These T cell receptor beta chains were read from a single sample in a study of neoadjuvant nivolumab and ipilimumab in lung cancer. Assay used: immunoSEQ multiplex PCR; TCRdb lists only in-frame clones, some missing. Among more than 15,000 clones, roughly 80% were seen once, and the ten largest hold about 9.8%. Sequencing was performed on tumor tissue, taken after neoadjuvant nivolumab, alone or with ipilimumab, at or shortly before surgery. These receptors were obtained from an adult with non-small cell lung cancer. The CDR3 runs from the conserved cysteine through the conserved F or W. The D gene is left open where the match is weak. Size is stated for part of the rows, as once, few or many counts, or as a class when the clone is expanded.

DNA: TGCAGCGTCCTTACAGGGAGCTCTGGAAACACCATATATTTT
CDR3: CSVLTGSSGNTIYF
D: -
V: TRBV29-1
size: once
J: TRBJ1-3

DNA: TGTGCCACGGGGGGCAGGGGGCGAACTGAAGCTTTCTTT
CDR3: CATGGRGRTEAFF
D: TRBD1
V: TRBV2
size: -
J: TRBJ1-1

DNA: TGTGCCAGTAGTCAGGGAACTGGGGCCAACGTCCTGACTTTC
CDR3: CASSQGTGANVLTF
D: -
V: TRBV19
size: -
J: TRBJ2-6

DNA: TGTGCCACCAGCAGAGATCTGGAAAGGGGGTCACCCCTCCACTTT
CDR3: CATSRDLERGSPLHF
D: -
V: TRBV15
size: -
J: TRBJ1-6

DNA: TGTGCCAGCAGCGGCGGACAGGGGGCAACTAATGAAAAACTGTTTTTT
CDR3: CASSGGQGATNEKLFF
D: TRBD1
V: TRBV5-6
size: -
J: TRBJ1-4

DNA: TGTGCCAGCAGCCGCCGTGGAGCGGGGGGGCTCACAGATACGCAGTATTTT
CDR3: CASSRRGAGGLTDTQYF
D: TRBD2
V: TRBV5-6
size: -
J: TRBJ2-3

DNA: TGCAGCGTCGGGGGGGGAAAGCAAGAGACCCAGTACTTC
CDR3: CSVGGGKQETQYF
D: TRBD2
V: TRBV29-1
size: -
J: TRBJ2-5

DNA: TGTGCCAGCAGCGGGGGCTCTGGGGCCAACGTCCTGACTTTC
CDR3: CASSGGSGANVLTF
D: -
V: TRBV7-3
size: few
J: TRBJ2-6

DNA: TGTGCCAGCAGCCCGACGGCGGGCAACCGCGAGCAGTACTTC
CDR3: CASSPTAGNREQYF
D: -
V: TRBV2
size: -
J: TRBJ2-7

DNA: TGTGCCAGCAGCTTAAGTCTGGGGACAGATACGCAGTATTTT
CDR3: CASSLSLGTDTQYF
D: -
V: TRBV7-3
size: -
J: TRBJ2-3

DNA: TGTGCCAGCAGCTTACGGGGGAGCTCCTACAATGAGCAGTTCTTC
CDR3: CASSLRGSSYNEQFF
D: -
V: TRBV7-9
size: -
J: TRBJ2-1

DNA: TGTGCCAGCAGCCCGGAGGCAGGTGGTGACTATGGCTACACCTTC
CDR3: CASSPEAGGDYGYTF
D: -
V: TRBV5-5
size: -
J: TRBJ1-2

DNA: TGTGCCATCAGTGAGTCGACTCTAGGAGACCCGAGGACCGGGGAGCTGTTTTTT
CDR3: CAISESTLGDPRTGELFF
D: -
V: TRBV10-3
size: once
J: TRBJ2-2

DNA: TGTGCCAGCAGCTTGGGACAGGCGAGCTCCTACGAGCAGTACTTC
CDR3: CASSLGQASSYEQYF
D: -
V: TRBV5-4
size: -
J: TRBJ2-7

DNA: TGTGCCAGCAGTATTAGAGGCCCCACAGATACGCAGTATTTT
CDR3: CASSIRGPTDTQYF
D: -
V: TRBV6-6
size: -
J: TRBJ2-3

DNA: TGCAGCGTGAGGGACAGGGGCCCCCTAGAGCAGTACTTC
CDR3: CSVRDRGPLEQYF
D: TRBD1
V: TRBV29-1
size: few
J: TRBJ2-7

DNA: TGTGCCTGGGGACGAGGGGGTGATCAGCCCCAGCATTTT
CDR3: CAWGRGGDQPQHF
D: -
V: TRBV30
size: -
J: TRBJ1-5

DNA: TGTGCCAGCAGTGCATCCGAGGAGGCTGAAGCTTTCTTT
CDR3: CASSASEEAEAFF
D: -
V: TRBV6-1
size: -
J: TRBJ1-1

DNA: TGTGCCAGCAGCCAATGGGGGGGCACAGATACGCAGTATTTT
CDR3: CASSQWGGTDTQYF
D: -
V: TRBV6-5
size: -
J: TRBJ2-3

DNA: TGTGCCAGCAGCGGAGGGTATGAAACAGATACGCAGTATTTT
CDR3: CASSGGYETDTQYF
D: -
V: TRBV9
size: few
J: TRBJ2-3

DNA: TGTGCCAGCAGCACCGGGCTTCCGAATTCACCCCTCCACTTT
CDR3: CASSTGLPNSPLHF
D: -
V: TRBV6-5
size: -
J: TRBJ1-6

DNA: TGTGCCAGCAGTTACGCCCTGGCCATCCCGCACTTC
CDR3: CASSYALAIPHF
D: -
V: TRBV6-6
size: -
J: TRBJ2-4

DNA: TGCGCCAGCGGCAGGGGGCGAGTGAACACTGAAGCTTTCTTT
CDR3: CASGRGRVNTEAFF
D: TRBD1
V: TRBV10-2
size: -
J: TRBJ1-1

DNA: TGTGCCAGCAGCGCTACAGATAGCAATCAGCCCCAGCATTTT
CDR3: CASSATDSNQPQHF
D: -
V: TRBV6-1
size: few
J: TRBJ1-5

DNA: TGTGCCAGCACTACTCCGCGACTAGCGGGAAGGGAGCAGTTCTTC
CDR3: CASTTPRLAGREQFF
D: TRBD2
V: TRBV6-5
size: -
J: TRBJ2-1

DNA: TGTGCCAGCTCACCACCGACCATGGGGGCTGGGGCCAACGTCCTGACTTTC
CDR3: CASSPPTMGAGANVLTF
D: -
V: TRBV18
size: medium-sized
J: TRBJ2-6

DNA: TGTGCCAGCAGTTACGGGGGATTCCGGACTGAAGCTTTCTTT
CDR3: CASSYGGFRTEAFF
D: -
V: TRBV6-5
size: -
J: TRBJ1-1